This TCR beta chain was obtained from a study of T cell responses to AZD1222 COVID-19 vaccine. Study conclusions and caveats: Regions 160-218 and 743-854 held dominance among vaccine-associated CD4 TCRs, which spanned spike.

Data came from immunoSEQ multiplex PCR; TCRdb stores just in-frame clones and leaves some out. There are 80,000 to 95,000 clones in the sample; 90% to 95% occur only once, and about 5% lies in the top ten. CDR1 is MDHEN and CDR2 is SYDVKM in the germline V gene. V lost 6 bases to trimming and J lost 3 bases, with 15 bases between them. The CDR3 runs 15 residues. This clone occurred once. Its target is unknown. The receptor comes from an adult in good health. The rearrangement links TRBV28 to TRBJ1-5; D gene ambiguous. The sample consisted of peripheral blood, taken on day 0 of AZD1222 vaccination. CDR3 protein: CASRTVRYANQPQHF. The CDR3 coding sequence is TGTGCCAGCAGAACGGTACGGTATGCCAATCAGCCCCAGCATTTT.